This T cell receptor (beta chain) was sequenced during a study of CD4 T cells in relation to SARS-CoV-2 and coronaviruses. The assay was immunoSEQ multiplex PCR, and TCRdb's table has in-frame clones only and misses some. The sample includes about 26,000 clones, over 60% of them seen just once. V lost 7 bases, J lost 6 bases, and 13 bases lay in between. Germline values: CDR1 SNHLY, CDR2 FYNNEI. The length of the CDR3 is 13 residues. Before the COVID-19 pandemic, during about 2011-2018, CD4+ T cells were taken from unexposed donors. The cells were cultured for under twelve days before CD4+ T cells were isolated. This clone came up a few times. The antigen remains unidentified.

This receptor was obtained from a human donor in good health. The chain carries TRBV2 and TRBJ1-5; no reliable D call. Sequenced material: CD4+ T cells from PBMCs, cultured in vitro. CDR3 nucleotides: TGTGCCAGCACTCCGGGAGGTTTTCAGCCCCAGCATTTT. Translation: CASTPGGFQPQHF.